This TCR beta chain was recovered during a study of tissue T cells after allogeneic stem cell transplantation. Using immunoSEQ multiplex PCR, the repertoire was profiled, and TCRdb retains in-frame clones only, with some absent. The sample yields 7,500 to 9,000 clones, 36% seen once. The V gene lost 4 bases and the J gene lost 0 bases, with 12 bases spanning the gap. Per the germline V gene, CDR1 is KGHPV and CDR2 is FQNQEV (reference sequence). The CDR3 has 15 residues. Study-wide results and caveats: Alloreactivity or antigen specificity of tissue TCRs was not determined; some clones might be host cells. Shared clones across patients were few; motif clustering revealed tissue-specific shared signatures. TCR repertoires tracked anatomic similarity, regardless of disease or transplant status.

Time point given: mouse harvest day 14 after allogeneic transplant. Tail vein injection delivered 10^7 T-cell-depleted bone marrow cells and 10^6 splenic CD5+ T cells. This mouse GVHD model was MHC-mismatched B6 to BALB/c, profiled day 7 or 14. In this sample, this clone is medium-sized. Its antigen remains unknown. Genes and germline come from the mouse. With the read ending 1 residue before the CDR3 end, the germline J gene is used to fill in that end. The receptor was derived from a female BALB/c mouse given C57BL/6 T cells with graft-versus-host disease after an allogeneic hematopoietic cell transplant. Sequencing was performed on skin. This chain connects TRBV26 to TRBJ1-1, with a possible D match to TRBD1 (6 bases). The sequenced CDR3 bases are TGTGCCAGCAGTCGGGGACACCTTGCAAACACAGAAGTCTTC. Protein product: CASSRGHLANTEVF. The full CDR3 protein reads CASSRGHLANTEVFF.